This TCR beta chain was sequenced in a study of siplizumab effects on memory and regulatory T cells. Study-wide points: Naive T cells seemed more diverse than memory cells; they also seemed major alloresponse contributors. Researchers could not give a naive or memory phenotype to roughly 75-95% of proliferating CD4+ or CD8+ clones. Alloreactive sequences from unstimulated CD4+ memory cells fell significantly with siplizumab.

The V and J ends lost 2 bases and 4 bases respectively, with 17 bases between them. From germline, CDR1 is KGHSH and CDR2 LQKENI. The CDR3 length is 16 residues. Around 9.2 x 10^4 TCR templates underwent assay in every sample. TCRdb's table, derived via immunoSEQ multiplex PCR, lists solely in-frame clones and lacks some. Of approximately 110,000 clones listed, about 92% were seen once; the top ten hold 0.75%. Concerning this clone: Antigen: not known.

V and J are TRBV18 and TRBJ2-5; D perhaps matches TRBD2 (6 bases). This clonotype originated in a human donor in good health. Sequencing input: Tregs sorted from blood. The CDR3 loop reads CASSPARSGLGETQYF. CDR3 coding DNA: TGTGCCAGCTCACCAGCGAGGAGCGGGCTCGGAGAGACCCAGTACTTC.